This passage covers 21 T cell receptor beta chains from one sample sequenced in a study of human T cells and chemical hapten exposure (dated by TCRdb to about 2021). The meaning of the sample's time point label: patch test 1, 2 weeks after DPC sensitization. Explained via the paper, the treatment or condition label denotes: therapeutic diphenylcyclopropenone sensitization with weekly scalp DPC. Library method: RACE. The run used a NextSeq 500. TCRdb reran the public reads through fastp at Q25 and MiXCR, keeping productive beta chains. Rows with a matching CDR3 protein are joined into one entry that keeps the most common DNA and genes. The sample records under 450,000 distinct CDR3 sequences, roughly 4.8% of which are singletons. The ten top clones hold around 2% of the sample. The starting material was whole blood, obtained in connection with sensitization to the hapten diphenylcyclopropenone (DPC). These receptors were collected from a woman aged 45-60 years with alopecia areata. Some clones in this sample may be carry-over from other donors' samples.

CDR3 DNA sequence: TGTGCCAGCAGCGTAGATTTTCAGGGGGCTGTCGGGGAGCTGTTTTTT. Its translation is CASSVDFQGAVGELFF. V gene TRBV9 combines with J gene TRBJ2-2, with 8 bases lining up with TRBD1. The CDR3 length is 16 residues. V was pared by 0 bases and J by 7 bases, with 8 bases of the junction left unmatched. Germline-derived CDR1 and CDR2 are SGDLS and YYNGEE. The whole variable domain, remainder taken from reference TRBV9 and TRBJ2-2, is DSGVTQTPKHLITATGQRVTLRCSPRSGDLSVYWYQQSLDQGLQFLIQYYNGEERAKGNILERFSAQQFPDLHSELNLSSLELGDSALYFCASSVDFQGAVGELFFGEGSRLTVL.

This clonotype showed up many times. The chain uses TRBV18 and TRBJ2-3; D remains ambiguous. Germline lookup yields CDR1 KGHSH and CDR2 LQKENI. CDR3 size: 14 residues. The V and J ends lost 2 bases and 0 bases respectively, with 6 bases between them. In nucleotides, the CDR3 is TGTGCCAGCTCACCAGCCCCTAGCACAGATACGCAGTATTTT. Amino acids: CASSPAPSTDTQYF. Complete variable domain (other parts from reference TRBV18 and TRBJ2-3): NAGVMQNPRHLVRRRGQEARLRCSPMKGHSHVYWYRQLPEEGLKFMVYLQKENIIDESGMPKERFSAEFPKEGPSILRIQQVVRGDSAAYFCASSPAPSTDTQYFGPGTRLTVL.

This clonotype occurred many times. The chain links TRBV10-3 to TRBJ2-5, with 7 nucleotides matching TRBD2. V was pared by 0 bases and J by 4 bases, with 8 bases of the junction left unmatched. The germline V gene encodes CDR1 ENHRY and CDR2 SYGVKD. The CDR3 covers 16 residues. The DNA of the CDR3 is TGTGCCATCAGTGAGTCTCGGCGCGGGAGAGGAGAGACCCAGTACTTC. Translating gives CAISESRRGRGETQYF.

This chain links TRBV6-5 with TRBJ2-1; 11 bases are a match to TRBD2. The length of the CDR3 is 15 residues. In germline, CDR1 is MNHEY, CDR2 SVGAGI. The trim removed 7 bases at V and 4 bases at J, leaving 6 bases unmatched. CDR3 bases: TGTGCCAGCAACCTACTAGCGGGAGAATACAATGAGCAGTTCTTC. Its translation: CASNLLAGEYNEQFF.

This clonotype was seen many times. The J gene is TRBJ2-3, the V gene TRBV11-3, with a tentative D call TRBD1 (5 bases). The CDR3 covers 13 residues. CDR1 is SGHNT and CDR2 is YENEEA in the germline V gene. With 5 bases removed from V and 6 bases from J, the gap between germline ends came to 12 bases. As DNA, the CDR3 is TGTGCCAGCAGCACCGGCCCAGGGGATACGCAGTATTTT. Its protein product is CASSTGPGDTQYF. Looking up the rest from reference TRBV11-3 and TRBJ2-3 gives the full variable domain: EAGVVQSPRYKIIEKKQPVAFWCNPISGHNTLYWYLQNLGQGPELLIRYENEEAVDDSQLPKDRFSAERLKGVDSTLKIQPAELGDSAVYLCASSTGPGDTQYFGPGTRLTVL.

This clonotype was observed many times. The chain recombines TRBV12-3 or TRBV12-4 with TRBJ1-5, with 8 bases that match TRBD1. The CDR3 consists of 15 residues. J was trimmed by 1 base and V by 6 bases; bases with no gene match: 5. The CDR3 bases are TGTGCCAGCAGGGAAGGGACAGGAAGCAATCAGCCCCAGCATTTT. Translated, it gives CASREGTGSNQPQHF.

This clonotype occurred a few times. The gene calls are TRBV7-9 and TRBJ2-3; possibly TRBD2 for D (6 bases). CDR1 SEHNR and CDR2 FQNEAQ come from the germline V gene (reference sequence). The length of the CDR3 is 16 residues. Trimming left V 3 bases short and J 0 bases short, with 13 bases between. In DNA form, the CDR3 reads TGTGCCAGCAGCTTCAAGCCAGGGACTAGCACAGATACGCAGTATTTT. Amino acids: CASSFKPGTSTDTQYF.

The gene calls are TRBV12-3 or TRBV12-4 and TRBJ2-5; 10 bases fit TRBD2. This CDR3 region has 15 residues. V gave up 2 bases and J gave up 5 bases; unmatched junction bases: 5. The CDR3 DNA reads as TGTGCCAGCAGTTTACTAGCGGGAGAGGGCGAGACCCAGTACTTC. As protein: CASSLLAGEGETQYF.

This clonotype was observed many times. The rearrangement links TRBV11-2 to TRBJ2-3; 11 positions agree with TRBD2. The germline V gene encodes CDR1 SGHAT and CDR2 FQNNGV. Trimming took 4 bases from V and 3 from J; bases not matched to a gene: 9. The CDR3 has 17 residues. CDR3 sequence reads: CASSSYGLAGRTDTQYF. The CDR3 coding sequence is TGTGCCAGCAGCTCCTACGGACTAGCGGGTCGGACAGATACGCAGTATTTT.

The sample holds many counts of this clonotype. The chain is built from TRBV20-1 and TRBJ2-1, with D tentatively TRBD1 or TRBD2 (6 bases each). There are 14 residues in the CDR3. V dropped 1 base and J dropped 3 bases, with 10 bases sitting between them. The germline V gene has CDR1 DFQATT and CDR2 SNEGSKA (reference sequence). CDR3 protein: CSARGGAFYNEQFF. The CDR3 DNA reads TGCAGTGCTAGAGGGGGGGCCTTCTACAATGAGCAGTTCTTC.

The sample holds many counts of this clonotype. V usage is TRBV20-1 and J usage is TRBJ2-3; TRBD2 might be the D (6 bases). The CDR3 has 13 amino acids. From germline, CDR1 is DFQATT and CDR2 SNEGSKA (reference sequence). V was pared by 6 bases and J by 6 bases, with 16 bases between. CDR3 nucleotides: TGCAGTGCCCGGGACTTGAACCCCGATACGCAGTATTTT. Amino acids: CSARDLNPDTQYF.

The chain uses TRBV7-9 and TRBJ1-2, with D perhaps TRBD1 (6 bases). The V end lost 1 base, the J end lost 4 bases, and 19 bases lay between the germline ends. Per the germline V gene, CDR1 is SEHNR and CDR2 is FQNEAQ (reference sequence). CDR3 length: 17 amino acids. The CDR3 loop is CASSLVARGYASYGYTF. The CDR3 nucleotides are TGTGCCAGCAGCTTAGTGGCCAGGGGATACGCAAGCTATGGCTACACCTTC.

This clonotype was found a few times. The rearrangement uses TRBV11-2 and TRBJ1-1; D not certain. CDR1 SGHAT and CDR2 FQNNGV come from the germline V gene. V dropped 6 bases and J dropped 0 bases, with 11 bases sitting between them. This CDR3 has 14 amino acids. The CDR3 sequence: CASREGTLNTEAFF. The CDR3 bases are TGTGCCAGCAGAGAAGGCACCTTGAACACTGAAGCTTTCTTT.

This clonotype was detected a few times. The V gene is TRBV14, the J gene TRBJ2-7; D perhaps matches TRBD2 (6 bases). The germline V gene encodes CDR1 SGHDN and CDR2 FVKESK. Trimming shortened V by 4 bases and J by 7 bases, and 23 bases separated the two germline ends. This CDR3 is built from 16 residues. The CDR3 here is CASSPIGGRNRGEQYF. The CDR3 DNA is TGTGCCAGCAGCCCGATAGGCGGACGTAATCGGGGGGAGCAGTACTTC.

This clonotype has at least ten counts. The chain has TRBV6-6 and TRBJ1-2, with a tentative D call TRBD1 (6 bases). V was cut by 5 bases and J by 4 bases, with 8 bases left in between. In germline, CDR1 is MNHNY, CDR2 SVGAGI (reference sequence). The CDR3 consists of 12 residues. CDR3 DNA sequence: TGTGCCAGCAGTCGGGACACCTATGGCTACACCTTC. This encodes CASSRDTYGYTF.

V usage is TRBV5-4 and J usage is TRBJ1-1; tentatively, D is TRBD1 (5 bases). Trimming removed 5 bases at V and 3 bases at J, with 11 bases between. Germline CDR1 is SGHNT and CDR2 is YYREEE (reference sequence). The CDR3 spans 13 residues. CDR3 region: CASRSREDTEAFF. The CDR3 coding sequence is TGTGCCAGCAGGTCCAGGGAGGACACTGAAGCTTTCTTT.

Details on this clonotype: It may be a read error: a sequence one base away is much more abundant. The rearrangement joins TRBV25-1 to TRBJ2-5; the D gene is possibly TRBD2 (7 bases). The CDR3 has 16 residues. Germline values: CDR1 MGHDK, CDR2 SYGVNS. CDR3 sequence (DNA): TGTGCCAGCAGTGAAGGGGGGGCGAGGTACCAAGAGTCCCAGTACTTC. Translated, it gives CASSEGGARYQESQYF.

This clonotype showed up many times. This rearrangement joins TRBV6-5 to TRBJ1-5, with TRBD1 identical over 7 bases. This CDR3 has 15 amino acids. CDR1 is MNHEY and CDR2 is SVGAGI in the germline V gene. V dropped 7 bases and J dropped 2; count of bases not matched to a gene: 8. The CDR3 protein is CASKTGTAGNQPQHF. The CDR3 DNA sequence: TGTGCCAGCAAAACCGGGACAGCTGGCAATCAGCCCCAGCATTTT.

This clonotype has a count of ten or more. V is TRBV7-2 and J is TRBJ2-7; tentatively, D is TRBD2 (7 bases). Germline V gene sequence: CDR1 SGHTA, CDR2 FQGNSA. The CDR3 is made up of 14 amino acids. V was clipped by 5 bases and J by 2 bases, with 13 bases between them. The CDR3 nucleotides are TGTGCCAGCAGCCGGGGGGCTAGGACCTACGAGCAGTACTTC. The encoded protein is CASSRGARTYEQYF.

In its sample, this clonotype was seen a few times. The chain recombines TRBV6-1 with TRBJ1-5; 8 bases map to TRBD1. Germline values: CDR1 MNHNS, CDR2 SASEGT. The CDR3 consists of 16 residues. Trimming cost V 2 bases and J 7 bases; bases outside gene matches: 10. The CDR3 sequence: CASSEYRTGREQPQHF. CDR3 nucleotides: TGTGCCAGCAGTGAATACAGGACAGGGAGAGAGCAGCCCCAGCATTTT.

In this sample, this clonotype turned up a few times. The genes are TRBV2 and TRBJ1-5, with 8 bases identical to TRBD1. Trimming removed 6 bases from V and 1 base from J; junction bases left unmatched: 5. The germline CDR1 and CDR2 sequences are SNHLY and FYNNEI. The CDR3 sequence is 15 residues long. In nucleotides, the CDR3 is TGTGCCAGCAGAGAGGGGGACAGGAGCAATCAGCCCCAGCATTTT. Protein product: CASREGDRSNQPQHF.